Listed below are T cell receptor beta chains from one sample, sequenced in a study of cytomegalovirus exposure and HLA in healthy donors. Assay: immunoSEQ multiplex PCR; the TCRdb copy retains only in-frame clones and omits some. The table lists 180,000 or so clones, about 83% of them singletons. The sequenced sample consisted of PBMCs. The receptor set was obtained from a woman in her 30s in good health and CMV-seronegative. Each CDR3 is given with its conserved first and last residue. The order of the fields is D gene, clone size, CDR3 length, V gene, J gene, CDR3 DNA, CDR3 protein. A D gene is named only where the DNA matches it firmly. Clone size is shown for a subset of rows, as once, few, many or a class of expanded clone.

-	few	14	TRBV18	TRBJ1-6	TGTGCCAGCTCACAGGGGGACGGGAATTCACCCCTCCACTTT	CASSQGDGNSPLHF
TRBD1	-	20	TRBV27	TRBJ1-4	TGTGCCAGCAGTCCACAAAAGATGACAGGGCTGGTCGGAACTAATGAAAAACTGTTTTTT	CASSPQKMTGLVGTNEKLFF
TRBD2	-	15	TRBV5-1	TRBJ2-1	TGCGCCAGCAGCTCGGGACTAGCGGGGGACAATGAGCAGTTCTTC	CASSSGLAGDNEQFF
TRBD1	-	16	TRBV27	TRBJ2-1	TGTGCCAGCAGTCACCCTGGGGGACAGGGGGCTCTTGAGCAGTTCTTC	CASSHPGGQGALEQFF
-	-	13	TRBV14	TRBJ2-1	TGTGCCAGCAGCCAGTCTAGGGGCAATGAGCAGTTCTTC	CASSQSRGNEQFF
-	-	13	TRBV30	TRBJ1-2	TGTGCCTGGAGAGAGAGGGCCCCCTATGGCTACACCTTC	CAWRERAPYGYTF
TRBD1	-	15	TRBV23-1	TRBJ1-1	TGCGCCAGCAGTCAAACGGGCCCCTCGGACAGGGAACCTTTCTTT	CASSQTGPSDREPFF
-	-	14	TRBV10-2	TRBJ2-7	TGCGCCAGCAGAGAGACGGGGATCTCCTACGAGCAGTACTTC	CASRETGISYEQYF
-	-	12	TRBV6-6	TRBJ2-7	TGTGCCAGCAGCCGCGGACACCACGAGCAGTACTTC	CASSRGHHEQYF
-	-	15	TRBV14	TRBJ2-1	TGTGCCAGCAGCCAAGATTTTGGGAGTTACAATGAGCAGTTCTTC	CASSQDFGSYNEQFF
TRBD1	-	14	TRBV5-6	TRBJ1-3	TGTGCCAGCAGCTTCGGACAGGGAAGAAACACCATATATTTT	CASSFGQGRNTIYF